The rows below give T cell receptor beta chains drawn from one sample of a study of T cell responses to AZD1222 COVID-19 vaccine. Method: immunoSEQ multiplex PCR; TCRdb's copy keeps in-frame clones and lacks some. The table shows around 58,000 clones, with about 80% occurring only once. Material: peripheral blood, obtained on day 0 of AZD1222 vaccination. Every receptor here comes from an adult in good health. Each CDR3 is given with its conserved first and last residue. The D gene is left open where the match is weak. Some rows mark clone size as missing; the rest say once, few, many or name a class of expanded clone.

d_gene: TRBD1
abundance: few
j_gene: TRBJ2-7
v_gene: TRBV14
CDR3aa: CASSRDSAYEQYF
CDR3nt: TGTGCCAGCAGCCGGGACAGTGCCTACGAGCAGTACTTC

d_gene: TRBD1
abundance: NA
j_gene: TRBJ1-2
v_gene: TRBV5-1
CDR3aa: CASSLVPTGDGYTF
CDR3nt: TGCGCCAGCAGCTTGGTGCCGACAGGGGATGGCTACACCTTC

d_gene: NA
abundance: NA
j_gene: TRBJ2-1
v_gene: TRBV11-2
CDR3aa: CASSWAQLGQFF
CDR3nt: TGTGCCAGCAGCTGGGCCCAGCTTGGACAGTTCTTC

d_gene: NA
abundance: NA
j_gene: TRBJ2-5
v_gene: TRBV7-8
CDR3aa: CASSTPISERRAQYF
CDR3nt: TGTGCCAGCAGCACTCCCATCTCCGAAAGGCGGGCCCAGTACTTC

d_gene: NA
abundance: NA
j_gene: TRBJ2-5
v_gene: TRBV18
CDR3aa: CASSPKETQYF
CDR3nt: TGTGCCAGCTCACCGAAAGAGACCCAGTACTTC

d_gene: NA
abundance: NA
j_gene: TRBJ2-1
v_gene: TRBV10-3
CDR3aa: CAISEGFPNRNEQFF
CDR3nt: TGTGCCATCAGTGAGGGGTTCCCGAATAGAAATGAGCAGTTCTTC

d_gene: TRBD2
abundance: NA
j_gene: TRBJ2-2
v_gene: TRBV30
CDR3aa: CACTPGTSGGRRGELFF
CDR3nt: TGTGCCTGCACACCCGGGACTAGCGGGGGCCGAAGAGGGGAGCTGTTTTTT

d_gene: TRBD1
abundance: few
j_gene: TRBJ2-2
v_gene: TRBV30
CDR3aa: CAWNVRDSAYTGELFF
CDR3nt: TGTGCCTGGAACGTCCGGGACAGCGCGTACACCGGGGAGCTGTTTTTT

d_gene: TRBD1
abundance: NA
j_gene: TRBJ1-2
v_gene: TRBV3-1/TRBV3-2
CDR3aa: CASSQVRDRDGYTF
CDR3nt: TGTGCCAGCAGCCAAGTCCGGGACAGGGATGGCTACACCTTC

d_gene: TRBD1
abundance: NA
j_gene: TRBJ1-1
v_gene: TRBV6-1
CDR3aa: CASSAAGGAFF
CDR3nt: TGTGCCAGCAGTGCCGCAGGGGGAGCTTTCTTT

d_gene: TRBD2
abundance: NA
j_gene: TRBJ2-5
v_gene: TRBV7-7
CDR3aa: CASSLGLSGGAETQYF
CDR3nt: TGTGCTAGCAGCTTAGGGTTAAGCGGGGGGGCCGAGACCCAGTACTTC